This T cell receptor (beta chain) is from a study of blood T cells in healthy people across ages. This clonotype was detected a few times. CDR1 SEHNR and CDR2 FQNEAQ come from the germline V gene (reference sequence). The V gene lost 4 bases and the J gene lost 3 bases, with 22 bases spanning the gap. There are 17 residues in the CDR3. Next came a second PCR, run for about 7 to 12 cycles, which used a sample-barcoded 5' primer along with a J-beta primer mix. Each cDNA molecule was tagged by a template-switch adaptor with 12 random nucleotides. TCRdb reprocessed the 5' RACE reads with MiXCR, giving one entry per CDR3 protein. The sample holds 700,000 to 900,000 distinct CDR3 sequences, around 25% seen once. The same specimen was also included in a second study, on T cells of mothers and their children.

The chain combines TRBV7-9 with TRBJ2-7, with D possibly matching TRBD1 (7 bases). The sample consisted of blood. The clonotype was recovered from a boy under 18 in good health. The CDR3 DNA sequence: TGTGCCAGCAGCTCAGATTCGGCAGGGGGAGGTATCTACGAGCAGTACTTC. It yields the protein CASSSDSAGGGIYEQYF. Together with reference TRBV7-9 and TRBJ2-7, the CDR3 gives the full variable domain: DTGVSQNPRHKITKRGQNVTFRCDPISEHNRLYWYRQTLGQGPEFLTYFQNEAQLEKSRLLSDRFSAERPKGSFSTLEIQRTEQGDSAMYLCASSSDSAGGGIYEQYFGPGTRLTVT.